This T cell receptor beta chain was captured in a study of blood T cell repertoires in COVID-19. Overall study: Sources were T cells, B-cell-depleted T cells, or PBMCs; the material itself was cDNA or gDNA.

Sequencing used immunoSEQ multiplex PCR; TCRdb keeps in-frame clones, though not all of them. The sample records some 69,000 clones, more than 90% being singletons. The receptor comes from a man aged 55 to 70 with acute or convalescent COVID-19. The sample taken for sequencing was peripheral blood.

DNA of the CDR3: TGTGCCAGCAGTGAGCAGGGTACCATATATTTT. It specifies CASSEQGTIYF. The gene calls are TRBV6-6 and TRBJ1-3; D perhaps matches TRBD1 (5 bases). This CDR3 spans 11 amino acids. V was shortened by 5 bases and J by 10 bases, with 9 bases between the two germline ends. Germline V gene data show CDR1 as MNHNY and CDR2 as SVGAGI (reference sequence).